The 12 T cell receptor beta chains given below trace back to one sample, sequenced in a study of shared clonotypes between healthy human individuals. Produced via immunoSEQ multiplex PCR; TCRdb's table is partial and in-frame only. The sample records about 490,000 clones, around 78% being singletons. The specimen was PBMCs. These receptor sequences come from a woman aged 40 to 50 in good health. Some clones in this sample may be carry-over from other donors' samples.

The chain combines TRBV27 with TRBJ2-7; 12 bases fit TRBD2. Germline assignment: CDR1 MNHEY and CDR2 SMNVEV (reference sequence). V dropped 6 bases and J dropped 0; count of bases not matched to a gene: 3. The CDR3 length is 15 residues. The DNA of the CDR3 is TGTGCCAGCAGACCGGGACTAGCGGGCTCCTACGAGCAGTACTTC. It encodes CASRPGLAGSYEQYF.

This clone was counted only a few times. The gene calls are TRBV30 and TRBJ2-2, with 10 bases aligning to TRBD2. CDR1 and CDR2 from the germline V gene are GTSNPN and SVGIG (reference sequence). This CDR3 is built from 14 residues. V was pared by 4 bases and J by 7 bases, with 6 bases of the junction left unmatched. CDR3 residues: CAWTASGSVGELFF. In DNA form, the CDR3 reads TGTGCCTGGACGGCTAGCGGGAGTGTCGGGGAGCTGTTTTTT.

Note on this clone: The identical CDR3 is also encoded by other nucleotide sequences in the sample. V gene TRBV19 combines with J gene TRBJ2-7, with D unresolved. Germline values: CDR1 LNHDA, CDR2 SQIVND (reference sequence). The CDR3 spans 14 residues. The germline V and J ends were trimmed by 5 bases and 0 bases, with 11 bases remaining between them. CDR3 in amino acids: CASSSQVSSYEQYF. CDR3 bases: TGTGCCAGTAGTTCCCAAGTAAGCTCCTACGAGCAGTACTTC.

The chain couples TRBV11-2 to TRBJ2-3; 13 nucleotides agree with TRBD2. Germline V gives CDR1 SGHAT, CDR2 FQNNGV. V dropped 5 bases and J dropped 4; count of bases not matched to a gene: 3. This CDR3 contains 15 residues. CDR3 protein: CASSTSGRASDTQYF. The DNA of the CDR3 is TGTGCCAGCAGCACTAGCGGGAGGGCCTCAGATACGCAGTATTTT.

This chain uses TRBV18 with TRBJ1-1; 8 nucleotides align to TRBD1. J gave up 7 bases and V 6 bases, and 13 bases lay outside the gene matches. Germline V CDR1 and CDR2: KGHSH, LQKENI. The CDR3 is made up of 15 amino acids. In DNA form, the CDR3 reads TGTGCCAGCTCTCCATTACCAGACAGGGGTGGTGAAGCTTTCTTT. Its protein product is CASSPLPDRGGEAFF.

This CDR3 reads CASTGLGWDRGRIKEKLFF. In DNA form, the CDR3 reads TGTGCCAGCACCGGCCTTGGATGGGACAGGGGCCGAATAAAAGAAAAACTGTTTTTT. This chain joins TRBV2 and TRBJ1-4; 10 bases line up with TRBD1. CDR3 size: 19 residues. Per germline, CDR1 SNHLY and CDR2 FYNNEI. With 7 bases clipped from V and 8 bases from J, the junction kept 22 bases outside the gene matches.

V gene TRBV2 combines with J gene TRBJ1-5, with 7 bases matching TRBD1. The germline V gene has CDR1 SNHLY and CDR2 FYNNEI. The V and J ends lost 6 bases and 5 bases, in that order; junction bases with no gene match: 4. The CDR3 sequence is 13 residues long. CDR3 in DNA: TGTGCCAGCAGCCTTGACAGGGATCAGCCCCAGCATTTT. Translation: CASSLDRDQPQHF.

V usage is TRBV5-1 and J usage is TRBJ1-1; a weak D match, TRBD1 (5 bases). Germline V gives CDR1 SGHRS, CDR2 YFSETQ. This CDR3 comprises 16 residues. V lost 4 bases and J 5 bases, leaving 21 bases between the germline ends. CDR3 coding DNA: TGCGCCAGCAGCGCGAATGCCCAGGGTGTGGGGACTGAAGCTTTCTTT. Protein: CASSANAQGVGTEAFF.

The chain links TRBV9 to TRBJ2-1; D gene ambiguous. The CDR3 is 14 residues long. V lost 4 bases and J 0 bases, leaving 8 bases between the germline ends. Germline V gene sequence: CDR1 SGDLS, CDR2 YYNGEE. CDR3 sequence: CASSPLGSYNEQFF. The CDR3 coding sequence is TGTGCCAGCAGCCCCTTGGGCTCCTACAATGAGCAGTTCTTC.

CDR3 nucleotide sequence: TGTGCCAGCGCGACAGGGGACCCCTATGGCTACACCTTC. Its translation is CASATGDPYGYTF. The chain recombines TRBV28 with TRBJ1-2; TRBD1 matches 8 bases. This CDR3 contains 13 residues. From germline, CDR1 is MDHEN and CDR2 SYDVKM. After removal of 8 bases from V and 4 bases from J, the junction contained 6 bases not matched to a gene.

This clone was detected once. With a far larger clone one base away, a read error is the likely cause. The rearrangement links TRBV6-5 to TRBJ2-7; tentatively, D is TRBD2 (5 bases). Germline assignment: CDR1 MNHEY and CDR2 SVGAGI. V was clipped by 7 bases and J by 7 bases, with 17 bases between them. This CDR3 region has 13 residues. The CDR3 DNA sequence: TGTGCCAGCAAACGGAGGAGCCTTGGAGAGCAGTACTTC. As protein: CASKRRSLGEQYF.

The V and J genes are TRBV7-8 and TRBJ2-1; D may be TRBD2 (6 bases). CDR3 length equals 16 residues. Trimming removed 5 bases from V and 0 bases from J, with 14 bases in between. The germline gives CDR1 SGHVS, CDR2 FQNEAQ. CDR3 DNA: TGTGCCAGCAGCACTCCCGGGACTTTCTCCTACAATGAGCAGTTCTTC. Its protein is CASSTPGTFSYNEQFF.